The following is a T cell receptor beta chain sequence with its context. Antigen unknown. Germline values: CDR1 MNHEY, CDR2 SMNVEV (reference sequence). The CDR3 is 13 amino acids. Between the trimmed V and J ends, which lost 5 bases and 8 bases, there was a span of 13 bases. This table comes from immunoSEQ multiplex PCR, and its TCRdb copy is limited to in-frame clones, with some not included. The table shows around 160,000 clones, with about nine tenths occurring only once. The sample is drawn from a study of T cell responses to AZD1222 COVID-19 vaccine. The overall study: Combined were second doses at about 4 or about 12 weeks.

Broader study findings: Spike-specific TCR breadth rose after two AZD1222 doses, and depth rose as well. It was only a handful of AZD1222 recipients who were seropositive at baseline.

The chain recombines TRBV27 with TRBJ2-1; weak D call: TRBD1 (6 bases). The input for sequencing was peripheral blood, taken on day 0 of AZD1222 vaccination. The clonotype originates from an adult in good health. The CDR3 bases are TGTGCCAGCAGTATGGGGGCTTTGGATGAGCAGTTCTTC. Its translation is CASSMGALDEQFF.